This T cell receptor (beta chain) was found in a study of blood T cell repertoires in COVID-19. Study as a whole: Specimens from acute and convalescent COVID-19 originated in the United States, Italy and Spain.

With respect to this clone: The sample holds other DNA sequences that translate to the same CDR3.

Sequencing used immunoSEQ multiplex PCR; TCRdb keeps in-frame clones, though not all of them. The sample contains approximately 240,000 clones, 86% of which appear only once. Sequenced: PBMCs or T cells enriched from blood (not recorded which). The clonotype was recovered from a woman aged 50 to 60 in a cohort exposed to, infected with or recovered from COVID-19 (not recorded which).

In DNA, the CDR3 is TGTGCCAGCAGTTCCCCGGGACAGGGGGCGTACGAGCAGTACTTC. It yields the protein CASSSPGQGAYEQYF. The rearrangement links TRBV6-5 to TRBJ2-7, with TRBD1 matching 12 bases. Per germline, CDR1 MNHEY and CDR2 SVGAGI. Trimming at V came to 4 bases and at J to 4 bases, leaving 5 bases not matched to a gene. There are 15 residues in the CDR3.